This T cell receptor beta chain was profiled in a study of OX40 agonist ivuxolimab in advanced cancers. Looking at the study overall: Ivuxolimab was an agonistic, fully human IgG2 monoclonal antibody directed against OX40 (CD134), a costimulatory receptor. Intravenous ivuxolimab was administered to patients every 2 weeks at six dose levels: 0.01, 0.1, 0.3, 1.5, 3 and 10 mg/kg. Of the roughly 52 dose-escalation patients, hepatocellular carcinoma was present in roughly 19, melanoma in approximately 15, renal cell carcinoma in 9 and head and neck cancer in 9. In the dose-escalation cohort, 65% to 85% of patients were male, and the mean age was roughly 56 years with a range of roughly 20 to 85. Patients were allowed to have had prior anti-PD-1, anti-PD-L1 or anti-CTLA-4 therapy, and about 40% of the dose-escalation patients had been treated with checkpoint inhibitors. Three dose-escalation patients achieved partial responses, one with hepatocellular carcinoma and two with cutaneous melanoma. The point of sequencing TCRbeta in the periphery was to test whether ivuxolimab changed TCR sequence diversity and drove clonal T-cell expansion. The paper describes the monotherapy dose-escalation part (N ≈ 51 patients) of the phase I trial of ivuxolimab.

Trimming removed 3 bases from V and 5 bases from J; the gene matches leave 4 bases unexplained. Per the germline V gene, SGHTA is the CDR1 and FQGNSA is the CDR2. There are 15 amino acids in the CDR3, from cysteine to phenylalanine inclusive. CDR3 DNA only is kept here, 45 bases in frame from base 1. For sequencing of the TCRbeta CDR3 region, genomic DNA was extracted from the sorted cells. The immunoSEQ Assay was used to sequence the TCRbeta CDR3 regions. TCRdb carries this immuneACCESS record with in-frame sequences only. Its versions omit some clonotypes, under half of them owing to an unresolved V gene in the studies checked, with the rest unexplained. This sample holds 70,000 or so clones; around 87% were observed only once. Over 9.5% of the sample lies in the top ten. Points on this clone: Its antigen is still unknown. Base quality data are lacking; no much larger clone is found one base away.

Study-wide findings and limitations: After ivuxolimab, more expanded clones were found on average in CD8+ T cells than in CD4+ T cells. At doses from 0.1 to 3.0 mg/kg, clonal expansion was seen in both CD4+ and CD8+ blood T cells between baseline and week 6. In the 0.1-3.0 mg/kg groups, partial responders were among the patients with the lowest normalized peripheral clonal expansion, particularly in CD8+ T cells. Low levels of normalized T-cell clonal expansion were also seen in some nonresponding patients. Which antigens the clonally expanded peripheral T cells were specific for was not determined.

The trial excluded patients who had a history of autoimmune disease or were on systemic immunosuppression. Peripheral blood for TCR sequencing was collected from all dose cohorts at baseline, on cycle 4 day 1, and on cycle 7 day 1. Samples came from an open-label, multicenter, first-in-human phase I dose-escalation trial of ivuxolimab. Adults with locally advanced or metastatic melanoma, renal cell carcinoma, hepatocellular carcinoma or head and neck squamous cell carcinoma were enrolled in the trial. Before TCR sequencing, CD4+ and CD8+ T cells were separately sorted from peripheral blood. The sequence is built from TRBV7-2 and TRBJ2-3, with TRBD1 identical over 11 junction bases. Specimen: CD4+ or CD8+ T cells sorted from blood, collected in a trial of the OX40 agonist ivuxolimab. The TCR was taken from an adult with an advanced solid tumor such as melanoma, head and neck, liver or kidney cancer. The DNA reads TGTGCCAGCAGCTTCCCCGGGACAGGGGGAGATACGCAGTATTTT. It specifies CASSFPGTGGDTQYF.